This TCR beta chain originates from a study of blood T cells in healthy people across ages. Study-wide context: Roughly one uniquely barcoded beta molecule per two T cells was captured.

The use of a sample-barcoded 5' primer and a J-beta primer mix characterized a second PCR of roughly 7 to 12 cycles. One entry per CDR3 protein, called by TCRdb with MiXCR from the 5' RACE reads. The sample records 700,000 to 950,000 distinct CDR3 sequences, roughly 60% being singletons. Regarding the study as a whole: TCR beta diversity was tightly associated with the proportion of naive T cells.

Germline V lookup: CDR1 SQVTM, CDR2 ANQGSEA. This CDR3 contains 12 residues. V shed 7 bases and J 7 bases; nucleotides not matched to a gene: 10. As for this clonotype: Its antigen is unidentified.

The sequencing input was blood. The V gene is TRBV29-1, the J gene TRBJ2-7, with 7 bases lining up with TRBD2. The source is a man aged 25-45 years in good health. The CDR3 loop is CSARSPGGEQYF. CDR3 coding DNA: TGCAGCGCCCGGAGCCCGGGGGGAGAGCAGTACTTC.